This TCR beta chain was sequenced for a study of blood T cell repertoires in COVID-19. TCRdb keeps only in-frame clones here, not all; method: immunoSEQ multiplex PCR. The table has tens of thousands of clones, 88% seen once. The V gene's germline CDR1 is LNHNV and CDR2 YYDKDF (reference sequence). The CDR3 length is 14 residues. Between the trimmed V and J ends, which lost 4 bases and 4 bases, there was a span of 13 bases. The chain is built from TRBV15 and TRBJ1-1; TRBD1 is a possible D gene (6 bases). This receptor was identified in a woman aged 55-70 years with COVID-19, enrolled during active disease. Source material: peripheral blood. CDR3 in amino acids: CATSKGVLSTEAFF. The CDR3 DNA follows: TGTGCCACCAGCAAGGGGGTCTTGAGCACTGAAGCTTTCTTT.